The 7 T cell receptor beta chains presented below share a single source sample, sequenced in a study of blood T cells in healthy people across ages. Then a second PCR, running about 6 to 12 cycles, was carried out with a sample-barcoded 5' primer and a J-beta primer mix. TCRdb passed the 5' RACE reads through MiXCR, listing each CDR3 protein once. Of around 1,900,000 distinct CDR3 sequences listed, about two fifths are singletons. The source material was blood. The receptors shown here come from a human donor in good health.

A word on this clonotype: This sequence may be a read error, since a much larger clone differs from it by one base. The chain couples TRBV7-7 to TRBJ2-7; D not resolved. Germline V gene lookup returns CDR1 SSHAT and CDR2 FNYEAQ (reference sequence). The CDR3 covers 13 residues. Written as DNA, the CDR3 is TGTGCCGGCAGCTTAGACACAGCCTACGAGCAGTACTTC. This sequence encodes CAGSLDTAYEQYF.

The V call is TRBV20-1, the J call TRBJ2-5; maybe TRBD2 (7 bases). The CDR3 sequence is 15 residues long. The V gene lost 6 bases and the J gene lost 11 bases, with 28 bases spanning the gap. Germline V lookup: CDR1 DFQATT, CDR2 SNEGSKA (reference sequence). The CDR3 DNA sequence: TGCAGTGCCCACCCCGTAGGGGGGGGTGGTGAAGAGCAGTACTTC. It is translated as CSAHPVGGGGEEQYF.

This clonotype has a handful of counts. This chain joins TRBV6-2 or TRBV6-3 and TRBJ2-7; D is undetermined. V dropped 9 bases and J dropped 2 bases, with 17 bases sitting between them. The CDR3 extends over 14 amino acids. In germline, CDR1 is MNHEY, CDR2 SVGEGT. The CDR3 DNA reads as TGTGCCAGTAGCCCTACAATATATCCCTACGAGCAGTACTTC. It encodes CASSPTIYPYEQYF.

The CDR3 DNA follows: TGTGCCAGCAGTTACTCGGGACTCATGAACACTGAAGCTTTCTTT. Protein: CASSYSGLMNTEAFF. The V call is TRBV12-3 or TRBV12-4, the J call TRBJ1-1, with D tentatively TRBD1 (5 bases). The CDR3 has 15 amino acids. V was trimmed by 4 bases and J by 0 bases, leaving 12 bases between them.

The chain couples TRBV12-3 or TRBV12-4 to TRBJ2-3, with 7 nucleotides matching TRBD2. Losses at the gene ends were 10 bases for V and 6 bases for J; bases not matched to a gene: 4. This CDR3 is built from 11 residues. CDR3 loop: CATWGGDTQYF. CDR3 nucleotides: TGTGCCACATGGGGGGGGGATACGCAGTATTTT.

This rearrangement joins TRBV5-5 to TRBJ1-2; D gene ambiguous. With 0 bases removed from V and 5 bases from J, the gap between germline ends came to 11 bases. Germline V gene lookup returns CDR1 SGHKS and CDR2 YYEKEE (reference sequence). The CDR3 runs to 14 residues. CDR3 amino acids: CASSLAALGYGYTF. The DNA for the CDR3 is TGTGCCAGCAGCTTGGCTGCGTTGGGATATGGCTACACCTTC. Looking up the rest from reference TRBV5-5 and TRBJ1-2 gives the full variable domain: DAGVTQSPTHLIKTRGQQVTLRCSPISGHKSVSWYQQVLGQGPQFIFQYYEKEERGRGNFPDRFSARQFPNYSSELNVNALLLGDSALYLCASSLAALGYGYTFGSGTRLTVV.

The chain employs TRBV28 and TRBJ2-7; 7 bases are shared with TRBD1. The germline CDR1 and CDR2 sequences are MDHEN and SYDVKM. The CDR3 spans 15 residues. V was clipped by 7 bases and J by 3 bases; unmatched bases: 12. CDR3 DNA sequence: TGTGCCAGCACTCCGAGTAGGACAGGTCTCTACGAGCAGTACTTC. Protein sequence: CASTPSRTGLYEQYF.